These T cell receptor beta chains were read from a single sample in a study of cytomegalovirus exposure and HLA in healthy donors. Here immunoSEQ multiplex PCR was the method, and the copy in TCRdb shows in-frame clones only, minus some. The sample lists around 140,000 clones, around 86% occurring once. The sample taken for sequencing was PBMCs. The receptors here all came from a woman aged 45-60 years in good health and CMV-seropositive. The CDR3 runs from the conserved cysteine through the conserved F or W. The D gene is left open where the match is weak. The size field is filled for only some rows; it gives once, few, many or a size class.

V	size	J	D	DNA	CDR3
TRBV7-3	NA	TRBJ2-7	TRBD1	TGTGCCAGCAGCCCTACAACCGGACAGGGCGAGCAGTACTTC	CASSPTTGQGEQYF
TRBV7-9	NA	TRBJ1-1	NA	TGTGCCAGCAGACTCGCAGGGAACACTGAAGCTTTCTTT	CASRLAGNTEAFF
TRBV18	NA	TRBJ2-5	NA	TGTGCCAGCTCACGGGCGGGTCCCCAAGAGACCCAGTACTTC	CASSRAGPQETQYF
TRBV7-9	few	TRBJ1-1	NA	TGTGCCAGCACCCCCTCGGGACAACCGAACACTGAAGCTTTCTTT	CASTPSGQPNTEAFF
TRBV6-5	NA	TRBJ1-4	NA	TGTGCCAGTACCTCACTGACCAGGGGTTTTGAAAAACTGTTTTTT	CASTSLTRGFEKLFF
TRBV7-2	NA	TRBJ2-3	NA	TGTGCCAGCAGCCGAACAGGGAACACAGATACGCAGTATTTT	CASSRTGNTDTQYF
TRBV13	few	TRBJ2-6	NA	TGTGCCAGCAGCTTAGGATGGGCCTCTGGGGCCAACGTCCTGACTTTC	CASSLGWASGANVLTF
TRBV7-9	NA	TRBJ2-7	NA	TGTGCCAGCAGCTTAACCGGGACTTTAACCTACGAGCAGTACTTC	CASSLTGTLTYEQYF
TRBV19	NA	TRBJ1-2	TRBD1	TGTGCCAGTAGTTTTCCAGGGGGCGCCTCCTATGGCTACACCTTC	CASSFPGGASYGYTF
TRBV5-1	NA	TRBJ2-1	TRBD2	TGCGCCAGCAGCATTCCCCGGAGTAGCGGGAACGTCAATTCCTACAATGAGCAGTTCTTC	CASSIPRSSGNVNSYNEQFF
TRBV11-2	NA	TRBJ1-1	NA	TGTGCCAGCAGCTTCCAAGGGGGGGACACTGAAGCTTTCTTT	CASSFQGGDTEAFF
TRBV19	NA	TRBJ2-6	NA	TGTGCCAGTAGTATATGGGTGGGACACCTGAACTCTGGGGCCAACGTCCTGACTTTC	CASSIWVGHLNSGANVLTF
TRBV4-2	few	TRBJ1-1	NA	TGTGCCAGCAGCCATCGAGGGTCAGGACCTACCACTGAAGCTTTCTTT	CASSHRGSGPTTEAFF
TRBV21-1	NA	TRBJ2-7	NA	TGTGCCAGCAGGAGCATGTGCAGCAGGCACGAGCAGTACTTC	CASRSMCSRHEQYF
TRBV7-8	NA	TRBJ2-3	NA	TGTGCCAGCAGCTTAGGGGCTAGCCCAGATACGCAGTATTTT	CASSLGASPDTQYF
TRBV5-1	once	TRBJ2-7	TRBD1	TGCGCCAGCAGCCCGGGACAGAACAACGAGCAGTACTTC	CASSPGQNNEQYF
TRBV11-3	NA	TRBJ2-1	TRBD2	TGTGCCAGCAGCCCCCGGCTAGCGGGAGGGAACGGTGAGCAGTTCTTC	CASSPRLAGGNGEQFF
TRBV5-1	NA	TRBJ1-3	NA	TGCGCCAGCAGCTTGGACAGCGGCTCTGGAAACACCATATATTTT	CASSLDSGSGNTIYF
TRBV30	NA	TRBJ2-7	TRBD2	TGTGCCTGGTCGAGCGGGAACCTTTACGAGCAGTACTTC	CAWSSGNLYEQYF
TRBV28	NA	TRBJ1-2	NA	TGTGCCAGCAGTTTCGACGGGGAATACGCGGGCAGGGACTTCTACTATGGCTACACCTTC	CASSFDGEYAGRDFYYGYTF
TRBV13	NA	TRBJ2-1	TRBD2	TGTGCCAGCAGCTCTTTAGCGGGAGAGGAAAATGAGCAGTTCTTC	CASSSLAGEENEQFF
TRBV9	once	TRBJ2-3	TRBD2	TGTGCCAGCAGCGTCCATCCTAGCGGAGGTAGCACAGATACGCAGTATTTT	CASSVHPSGGSTDTQYF
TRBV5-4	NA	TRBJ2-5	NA	TGTGCCAGCAGCTTGGATCTGACAGGCCAAGAGACCCAGTACTTC	CASSLDLTGQETQYF
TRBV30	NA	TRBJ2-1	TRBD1	TGTGCCTGGGGACAGGGGGCGGGCTACAATGAGCAGTTCTTC	CAWGQGAGYNEQFF
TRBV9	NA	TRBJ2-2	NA	TGTGCCAGCAGCCTCCGCGGATTAGCTTACACCGGGGAGCTGTTTTTT	CASSLRGLAYTGELFF
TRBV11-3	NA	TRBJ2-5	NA	TGTGCCAGCAGCTCATGGGGGCACCAGACCCAGTACTTC	CASSSWGHQTQYF
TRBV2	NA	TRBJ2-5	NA	TGTGCCAGCAGTGAAAGAGCCCCGCGAACGGAAGAGACCCAGTACTTC	CASSERAPRTEETQYF
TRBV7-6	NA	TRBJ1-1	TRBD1	TGTGCCAGCAGCTTTGAGGCGGACAGGGAAGCTTTCTTT	CASSFEADREAFF